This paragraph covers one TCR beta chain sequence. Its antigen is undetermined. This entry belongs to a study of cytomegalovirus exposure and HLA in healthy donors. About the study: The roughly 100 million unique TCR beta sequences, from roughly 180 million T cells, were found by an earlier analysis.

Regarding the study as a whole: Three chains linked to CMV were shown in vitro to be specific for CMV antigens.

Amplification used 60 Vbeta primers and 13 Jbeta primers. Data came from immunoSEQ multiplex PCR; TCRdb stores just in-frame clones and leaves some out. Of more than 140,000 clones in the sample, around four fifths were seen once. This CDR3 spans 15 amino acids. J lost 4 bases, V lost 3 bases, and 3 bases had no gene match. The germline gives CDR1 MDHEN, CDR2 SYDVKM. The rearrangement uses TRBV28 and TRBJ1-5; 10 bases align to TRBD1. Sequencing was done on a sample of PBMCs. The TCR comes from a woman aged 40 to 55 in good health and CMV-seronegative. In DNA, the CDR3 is TGTGCCAGCAGTTTCTTGGGACAGGGGAATCAGCCCCAGCATTTT. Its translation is CASSFLGQGNQPQHF.